The 10 T cell receptor beta chains below were found in one sample sequenced in a study of T-cell memory formation after mild COVID-19. One entry per CDR3 protein results from TCRdb running MiXCR on the 5' RACE reads. The data show over 450,000 distinct CDR3 sequences, around 21% seen once. The sequenced material came from PBMCs or a T cell subset sorted from them (not recorded which). The receptors were sampled from an adult woman who had mild COVID-19 (a few samples of this study predate the infection). Cell type and time point are not known.

The table lists this clonotype with a few counts. For the CDR3, the DNA is TGCGCCAGCAGCCAAGAGGGCGGTAGTGGGGCCAACGTCCTGACTTTC. Protein sequence: CASSQEGGSGANVLTF. This chain joins TRBV4-3 and TRBJ2-6; D uncertain. Trimming pared 0 bases from V and 3 bases from J, leaving 9 bases between. CDR1 LGHNA and CDR2 YSLEER come from the germline V gene. CDR3 length: 16 amino acids.

This rearrangement joins TRBV4-1 to TRBJ2-2; D not certain. CDR1 is MGHRA, CDR2 YSYEKL, per germline. This CDR3 has 15 residues. Trimming took 2 bases from V and 8 from J, leaving 15 bases between them. The DNA for the CDR3 is TGCGCCAGCAGCCAACAGAAAGCCTTCCCAGGGGAGCTGTTTTTT. Translation gives CASSQQKAFPGELFF.

This clonotype occurred a few times. The V call is TRBV9, the J call TRBJ2-5; 7 nucleotides line up with TRBD2. The germline gives CDR1 SGDLS, CDR2 YYNGEE. V shed 0 bases, J shed 9 bases, and the junction held 5 bases outside the gene matches. This CDR3 has 13 residues. The CDR3 region has the DNA TGTGCCAGCAGCGTAGGGACTAGTAATCCCCAGTACTTC. This gives the protein CASSVGTSNPQYF.

The chain recombines TRBV14 with TRBJ2-7; 10 bases agree with TRBD2. The CDR3 loop spans 16 amino acids. After removal of 5 bases from V and 4 bases from J, the junction contained 11 bases not matched to a gene. In germline, CDR1 is SGHDN, CDR2 FVKESK. The CDR3 DNA reads TGTGCCAGCAGCAAAGGGCTAGCGGGGGACCTATACGAGCAGTACTTC. This gives the protein CASSKGLAGDLYEQYF.

This clonotype was detected a few times. The chain couples TRBV12-3 or TRBV12-4 to TRBJ1-5; D not resolved. There are 12 residues in the CDR3. V lost 6 bases to trimming and J lost 2 bases, with 5 bases between them. CDR3 loop: CASRVGNQPQHF. The CDR3 bases are TGTGCCAGCAGAGTAGGCAATCAGCCCCAGCATTTT.

The chain recombines TRBV7-2 with TRBJ1-2, with a possible D match to TRBD1 (6 bases). The germline V gene encodes CDR1 SGHTA and CDR2 FQGNSA. The CDR3 sequence is 15 residues long. V shed 5 bases and J shed 8 bases, with 21 bases lying between them. The CDR3 is CASSQEDRLVDGYTF. CDR3 DNA sequence: TGTGCCAGCAGCCAGGAAGACAGGCTCGTGGACGGCTACACCTTC. Together with reference TRBV7-2 and TRBJ1-2, the CDR3 gives the full variable domain: GAGVSQSPSNKVTEKGKDVELRCDPISGHTALYWYRQSLGQGLEFLIYFQGNSAPDKSGLPSDRFSAERTGGSVSTLTIQRTQQEDSAVYLCASSQEDRLVDGYTFGSGTRLTVV.

The chain uses TRBV30 and TRBJ1-4; D unclear. CDR3 size: 12 residues. Looked up from germline, CDR1 is GTSNPN and CDR2 is SVGIG (reference sequence). Trimming stripped 0 bases from V and 8 bases from J, with 7 bases between. The CDR3 is CAWSVKVEKLFF. CDR3 bases: TGTGCCTGGAGTGTAAAAGTCGAAAAACTGTTTTTT.

This clonotype showed up just a few times. The chain is built from TRBV2 and TRBJ2-7, with a weak D call TRBD1 (5 bases). Looked up from germline, CDR1 is SNHLY and CDR2 is FYNNEI. This CDR3 region has 11 residues. The germline V and J ends were trimmed by 7 bases and 6 bases, with 10 bases remaining between them. CDR3 sequence (DNA): TGTGCCAGCACAGGGCAGGGCGAGCAGTACTTC. Its protein product is CASTGQGEQYF.

The chain employs TRBV5-6 and TRBJ1-2, with D tentatively TRBD1 (5 bases). The CDR3 extends over 15 amino acids. Per the germline V gene, CDR1 is SGHDT and CDR2 is YYEEEE. V lost 4 bases to trimming and J lost 8 bases, with 21 bases between them. In DNA, the CDR3 is TGTGCCAGCAGCCAGCTAACTTCCAGGGTCGGCGGCTACACCTTC. It yields the protein CASSQLTSRVGGYTF. The entire variable domain, with the rest obtained from reference TRBV5-6 and TRBJ1-2, is as follows: DAGVTQSPTHLIKTRGQQVTLRCSPKSGHDTVSWYQQALGQGPQFIFQYYEEEERQRGNFPDRFSGHQFPNYSSELNVNALLLGDSALYLCASSQLTSRVGGYTFGSGTRLTVV.

The chain uses TRBV27 and TRBJ2-7; D might be TRBD2 (5 bases). Germline V CDR1 and CDR2: MNHEY, SMNVEV (reference sequence). V was shortened by 5 bases and J by 4 bases, with 24 bases between the two germline ends. There are 17 residues in the CDR3. The CDR3 region has the DNA TGTGCCAGCAGTCCCCAAGCCGGGCAGATAGCGAGTTACGAGCAGTACTTC. Protein sequence: CASSPQAGQIASYEQYF.